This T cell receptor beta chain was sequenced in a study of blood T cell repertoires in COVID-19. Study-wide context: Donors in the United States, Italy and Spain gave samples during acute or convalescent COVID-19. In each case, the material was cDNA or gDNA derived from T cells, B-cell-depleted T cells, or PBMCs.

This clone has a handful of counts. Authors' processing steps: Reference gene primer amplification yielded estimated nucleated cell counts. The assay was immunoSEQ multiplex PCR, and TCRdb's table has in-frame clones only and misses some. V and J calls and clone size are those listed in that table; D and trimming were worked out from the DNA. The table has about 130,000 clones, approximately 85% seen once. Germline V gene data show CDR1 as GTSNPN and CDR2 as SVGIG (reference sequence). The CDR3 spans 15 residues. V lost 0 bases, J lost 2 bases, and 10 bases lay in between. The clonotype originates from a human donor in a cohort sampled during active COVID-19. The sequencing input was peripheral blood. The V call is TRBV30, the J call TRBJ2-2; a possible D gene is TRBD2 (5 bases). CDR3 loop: CAWSVRPGNTGELFF. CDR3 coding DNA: TGTGCCTGGAGTGTAAGACCGGGAAACACCGGGGAGCTGTTTTTT.